This T cell receptor (beta chain) derives from a study of blood T cell repertoires in COVID-19 (dated by TCRdb to about 2020). At the level of the whole study: Samples from collaborators originated in the United States, Italy and Spain and spanned both the acute and convalescent phases of COVID-19. HLA class I and class II types, where available, came from metadata supplied by the sample provider rather than from assay-based typing. Deeply sampled blood TCRbeta repertoires from subjects exposed to, actively infected with, or recovered from COVID-19 were included in the dataset. The prospective study material was composed of cDNA or gDNA derived from T cells, B-cell-depleted T cells, or PBMCs. The repertoires were made available in a free public database intended to serve as a resource for research on the immune response to SARS-CoV-2. Samples were obtained from the ongoing ImmuneRACE study (first 160 participants) and from some 1,200 subjects provided by 6 global collaborators. The sample metadata nearly always contained a de-identified subject ID, COVID-19 status, age in years and sex.

Whole blood was collected in K2EDTA tubes by collaborating institutions according to the institutions' own protocols. Collaborator samples were shipped for TCRbeta analysis as frozen whole blood, isolated PBMCs, or DNA extracted from either sample type. Notes on this clone: The antigen this receptor binds is unknown. No quality values exist for individual bases; no much larger clone is one base distant.

Study-wide findings and limitations: The quantity of clinical and demographic metadata differed by source and by participant and was supplied without curation.

TCRbeta CDR3 regions were amplified from genomic DNA by means of the immunoSEQ Assay, a bias-controlled multiplex PCR. Under the source paper's analysis protocol: Nucleated cell counts per sample were estimated from amplification of reference gene primers within the assay. To quantify the absolute abundance of each unique TCRbeta CDR3 rearrangement, sequence reads were collapsed and filtered. Productive Simpson clonality was computed per sample as the square root of Simpson's diversity index over productive rearrangements. TCRdb limited this immuneACCESS table to in-frame rearrangements with V and J called. A share of clones is missing; checked studies link under half to unresolved V genes, and the rest is unexplained. The V and J calls and clone size come from that table; D and trimming were worked out from the DNA. The sample table holds 80,000 or so clones, of which 75% to 90% were seen once. Of the sample, 15% to 20% is held by the ten largest clones.

V and J lose 1 base and 0 bases, and a span of 10 bases separates them. The germline V gene encodes CDR1 SGHDT and CDR2 YYEEEE. Its CDR3 holds 15 amino acids, cysteine through phenylalanine. Only CDR3 DNA remains: 45 bases, in frame from the first base. The clonotype originates from a human donor in a cohort sampled during active COVID-19. The source material was peripheral blood. The V and J segments used are TRBV5-6 and TRBJ1-2, with no confidently assigned D gene. The CDR3 protein: CASSLLGSSNYGYTF. DNA sequence: TGTGCCAGCAGCTTGTTGGGCAGTTCTAACTATGGCTACACCTTC.